One and the same sample provided the 6 T cell receptor beta chains below, sequenced in a study of blood T cell repertoires in COVID-19. Sequencing was performed with immunoSEQ multiplex PCR; in TCRdb, only in-frame clones are kept and a portion is missing. The profile shows approximately 300,000 clones, 85% of them singletons. The source material was PBMCs or T cells enriched from blood (not recorded which). Source of these receptors: a woman aged 25 to 45 who had been exposed to COVID-19.

This rearrangement joins TRBV25-1 to TRBJ2-1, with TRBD1 identical over 10 bases. CDR3 length equals 15 residues. Losses at the gene ends were 4 bases for V and 7 bases for J; bases not matched to a gene: 7. Germline assignment: CDR1 MGHDK and CDR2 SYGVNS. CDR3 sequence reads: CASSAPGQGLNEQFF. For the CDR3, the DNA is TGTGCCAGCAGTGCACCGGGACAGGGGTTGAATGAGCAGTTCTTC.

With regard to this clone: One end of the junction is discordant with germline, which a read error may explain. The rearrangement uses TRBV2 and TRBJ2-7; 12 bases align to TRBD1. The CDR3 runs 15 residues. Germline V gene lookup returns CDR1 SNHLY and CDR2 FYNNEI. In DNA, the CDR3 is TGTGCCAGCACTGAACAAGGGACAGGGGGCTTCGAGCAGTACTTC. Translation: CASTEQGTGGFEQYF.

This chain uses TRBV10-3 with TRBJ1-1, with 10 bases matching TRBD1. Trimming cost V 6 bases and J 3 bases; bases outside gene matches: 7. From germline, CDR1 is ENHRY and CDR2 SYGVKD. The CDR3 consists of 15 residues. The CDR3 loop reads CAISEPGQGYTEAFF. For the CDR3, the DNA is TGTGCCATCAGCGAACCGGGACAGGGGTACACTGAAGCTTTCTTT.

The chain has TRBV6-5 and TRBJ1-5, with TRBD1 as a possible D gene (6 bases). V was shortened by 0 bases and J by 1 base, with 7 bases between the two germline ends. Per the germline V gene, CDR1 is MNHEY and CDR2 is SVGAGI. The CDR3 runs 15 residues. This CDR3 is CASSYSGASNQPQHF. The CDR3 region has the DNA TGTGCCAGCAGTTACTCGGGGGCGAGCAATCAGCCCCAGCATTTT.

V usage is TRBV7-2 and J usage is TRBJ2-7, with 10 nucleotides matching TRBD1. Germline V lookup: CDR1 SGHTA, CDR2 FQGNSA. V was clipped by 8 bases and J by 7 bases; unmatched bases: 11. The CDR3 loop spans 14 amino acids. The CDR3 loop reads CASVRDRGSREQYF. DNA of the CDR3: TGTGCCAGCGTCCGGGACAGGGGATCGAGGGAGCAGTACTTC.

V gene TRBV7-2 combines with J gene TRBJ1-2, with unresolved D. The length of the CDR3 is 16 residues. V dropped 3 bases and J dropped 1 base, with 15 bases sitting between them. Germline-derived CDR1 and CDR2 are SGHTA and FQGNSA. The CDR3 region has the DNA TGTGCCAGCAGCTTTGATTCGCGGGCCAGTAACTATGGCTACACCTTC. Protein product: CASSFDSRASNYGYTF.